This T cell receptor beta chain was observed in a study of brain metastases from non-small cell lung cancer. Study-level findings and limits: In about 64% of brain metastases, T-cell clones were expanded compared with matched primary tumors.

On this clone itself: The antigen is unknown.

TCRdb's copy holds only in-frame clones and misses some; the assay was immunoSEQ multiplex PCR. The sample includes 13,000 to 15,000 clones, around 83% of them seen just once. Trimming cost V 5 bases and J 10 bases, with 8 bases left between them. Germline-derived CDR1 and CDR2 are MDHEN and SYDVKM. This CDR3 is built from 11 residues. The source is a donor at least 40 years old with non-small cell lung cancer. The J gene is TRBJ1-4, the V gene TRBV28, with unresolved D. The sequencing input was primary lung tumor tissue. The CDR3 coding sequence is TGTGCCAGCAGTCCCAGAGGAAAACTGTTTTTT. Its protein product is CASSPRGKLFF. Filled out from reference TRBV28 and TRBJ1-4, the complete variable domain reads DVKVTQSSRYLVKRTGEKVFLECVQDMDHENMFWYRQDPGLGLRLIYFSYDVKMKEKGDIPEGYSVSREKKERFSLILESASTNQTSMYLCASSPRGKLFFGSGTQLSVL.